This TCR beta chain derives from a study of blood T cells in healthy people across ages. The sample holds many counts of this clonotype. Primers used in a second PCR of roughly 6 to 12 cycles were a sample-barcoded 5' primer and a J-beta primer mix. TCRdb passed the 5' RACE reads through MiXCR, listing each CDR3 protein once. The sample lists 900,000 to 950,000 distinct CDR3 sequences; roughly 29% were seen once. Per germline, CDR1 MGHRA and CDR2 YSYEKL. V lost 1 base to trimming and J lost 1 base, with 10 bases between them. This CDR3 comprises 15 residues. Separately, the same data were catalogued under a study of T cells of mothers and their children.

The sample consisted of blood. This chain joins TRBV4-1 and TRBJ2-5; D remains ambiguous. The receptor's source is a middle-aged woman in good health. The CDR3: CASSQVMAPQETQYF. CDR3 in DNA: TGCGCCAGCAGCCAAGTAATGGCTCCCCAAGAGACCCAGTACTTC.